This TCR beta chain emerged from a study of cytomegalovirus exposure and HLA in healthy donors (dated by TCRdb to the late 2010s). As for the study more broadly: According to a later analysis, one platform produced both the approximately 110 validation repertoires and the 720 or so repertoires of the first cohort. The study was designed to test whether signatures of past pathogen exposure could be identified by cataloging public T cell receptors. Along with the roughly 700-subject first cohort, a separate validation cohort of more than 90 different subjects was used. To predict cytomegalovirus infection status, the study brought together high-throughput TCR immunosequencing, statistical association of individual TCRs with disease status, and machine learning. Findings and caveats that apply to the study as a whole: All 110 or so repertoires were used to score co-occurrence in the validation cohort in a later analysis, because that analysis had no HLA typing for the cohort. A later analysis found that TCRs clustered in the first cohort also tended to co-occur in the roughly 120 validation repertoires, with 94% of cluster scores above 0. The authors suggested that the approach could potentially be extended to other disease states and immunological phenotypes. Most TCR sequences were seen in very few donors, while some public TCRs were found in many individuals. The classifier was reported to diagnose cytomegalovirus status with high specificity and sensitivity in both the original cohort and the validation cohort. Three of the identified cytomegalovirus-associated TCR beta chains were confirmed in vitro to be specific for cytomegalovirus antigens. The study listed 150 to 200 TCR beta chains as associated with cytomegalovirus.

In regard to this clone: No cognate antigen has been identified for it. One base away there is no much larger clone; base qualities are not given.

Sequences MNHEY (CDR1) and SMNVEV (CDR2) are obtained from the germline V gene (reference sequence). Trimming removed 2 bases from V and 10 bases from J, leaving 12 bases between the germline ends. From the cysteine through the phenylalanine, the CDR3 covers 13 amino acids. Just CDR3 DNA is preserved here, 39 bases in frame from base 1. Library method: the immunoSEQ multiplex PCR assay. For the original study's pipeline: A statistical classification framework was built for diagnosing cytomegalovirus status from the catalog of TCR beta chain sequences. TCRdb obtained this table from immuneACCESS and retained in-frame rearrangements with V and J assigned. These tables miss some clones; where compared with another copy, unresolved V genes account for less than half of the shortfall, and the remainder is unexplained. V and J calls plus clone size are reproduced from that table; the DNA served to infer D and trimming. Recorded for this sample are 200,000 to 300,000 clones; around 91% of them occurred a single time. Around 3.1% of the sample rests with the top ten.

The donors were included in the validation cohort of 90 to 150 subjects, a group kept apart from the roughly 670-subject first cohort. Here the chain combines TRBV27 and TRBJ2-1; the D gene assignment is ambiguous. The clonotype was recovered from a woman aged 25 to 39 in good health and CMV-seronegative. The sample was PBMCs. The sequenced DNA: TGTGCCAGCAGTTTAGGGTTTGGCCCCGAGCAGTTCTTC. It encodes CASSLGFGPEQFF.